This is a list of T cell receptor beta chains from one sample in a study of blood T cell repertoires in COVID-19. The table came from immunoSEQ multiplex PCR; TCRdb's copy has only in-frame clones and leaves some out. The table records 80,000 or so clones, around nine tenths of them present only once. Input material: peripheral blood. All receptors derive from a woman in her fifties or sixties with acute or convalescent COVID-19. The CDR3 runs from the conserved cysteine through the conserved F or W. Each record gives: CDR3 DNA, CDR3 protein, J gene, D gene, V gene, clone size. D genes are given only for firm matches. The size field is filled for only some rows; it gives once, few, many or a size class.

CDR3 DNA: TGTGCCAGCTCACCAGGGACAGGGGGTGATGAGCAGTTCTTC
CDR3 protein: CASSPGTGGDEQFF
J gene: TRBJ2-1
D gene: TRBD1
V gene: TRBV18
clone size: .

CDR3 DNA: TGTGCCAGCACCGTAGAGTATCAGCCCCAGCATTTT
CDR3 protein: CASTVEYQPQHF
J gene: TRBJ1-5
D gene: .
V gene: TRBV28
clone size: once

CDR3 DNA: TGTGCCAGCAGTGAAGGTAGGCTAGTCGAGCAGTACTTC
CDR3 protein: CASSEGRLVEQYF
J gene: TRBJ2-7
D gene: .
V gene: TRBV2
clone size: .

CDR3 DNA: TGTGCCAGCAGCAAAGTACGGACACCCGGCTACACCTTC
CDR3 protein: CASSKVRTPGYTF
J gene: TRBJ1-2
D gene: .
V gene: TRBV21-1
clone size: .

CDR3 DNA: TGTGCCAGTAGTCGCAGGGCGGTTCTTTATGGCTACACCTTC
CDR3 protein: CASSRRAVLYGYTF
J gene: TRBJ1-2
D gene: .
V gene: TRBV19
clone size: .

CDR3 DNA: TGTGCCAGCAGCTTAACTAGCGGGAGTAGGTACGAGCAGTACTTC
CDR3 protein: CASSLTSGSRYEQYF
J gene: TRBJ2-7
D gene: TRBD2
V gene: TRBV7-3
clone size: .

CDR3 DNA: TGCAGTGCTACTGACAGGGAAAACGAGCAGTACTTC
CDR3 protein: CSATDRENEQYF
J gene: TRBJ2-7
D gene: TRBD1
V gene: TRBV20-1
clone size: many

CDR3 DNA: TGTGCCAGCAGCCAAGGGTGGCCTTACAATGAGCAGTTCTTC
CDR3 protein: CASSQGWPYNEQFF
J gene: TRBJ2-1
D gene: .
V gene: TRBV14
clone size: once

CDR3 DNA: TGTGCTAGTGGTTTGGTACCGACTAGCGGGGGTTCAGATACGCAGTATTTT
CDR3 protein: CASGLVPTSGGSDTQYF
J gene: TRBJ2-3
D gene: TRBD2
V gene: TRBV12-5
clone size: .

CDR3 DNA: TGTGCCAGCAGTCCCCGGGACAGGACGCCCTACGAGCAGTACTTC
CDR3 protein: CASSPRDRTPYEQYF
J gene: TRBJ2-7
D gene: TRBD1
V gene: TRBV28
clone size: .

CDR3 DNA: TGTGCCAGCAGCCGGTGGGCCACTGAAGCTTTCTTT
CDR3 protein: CASSRWATEAFF
J gene: TRBJ1-1
D gene: .
V gene: TRBV6-5
clone size: few

CDR3 DNA: TGTGCCAGCAGCGTAGGGGGACAGAAGAACAATGAGCAGTTCTTC
CDR3 protein: CASSVGGQKNNEQFF
J gene: TRBJ2-1
D gene: TRBD1
V gene: TRBV9
clone size: .

CDR3 DNA: TGCGCCAGCAGCTTGGGTACAGGCGAGCACAATGAGCAGTTCTTC
CDR3 protein: CASSLGTGEHNEQFF
J gene: TRBJ2-1
D gene: .
V gene: TRBV5-1
clone size: .

CDR3 DNA: TGTGCCATCACCCACGGGATTAACAATGAGCAGTTCTTC
CDR3 protein: CAITHGINNEQFF
J gene: TRBJ2-1
D gene: .
V gene: TRBV10-3
clone size: .

CDR3 DNA: TGCGCCAGCAGCCAAGACGGACTAGCGGGAGTCTATGAGCAGTTCTTC
CDR3 protein: CASSQDGLAGVYEQFF
J gene: TRBJ2-1
D gene: TRBD2
V gene: TRBV4-3
clone size: .

CDR3 DNA: TGTGCCTGGAGTCATGAAACTAGTCAGCCCCAGCATTTT
CDR3 protein: CAWSHETSQPQHF
J gene: TRBJ1-5
D gene: .
V gene: TRBV30
clone size: .

CDR3 DNA: TGTGCCAGCAGCCCGGGGACAGCGAACACCGGGGAGCTGTTTTTT
CDR3 protein: CASSPGTANTGELFF
J gene: TRBJ2-2
D gene: TRBD1
V gene: TRBV9
clone size: few

CDR3 DNA: TGCGCCAGCAGCCCTCGTCTAGCTTTCACCGGGGAGCTGTTTTTT
CDR3 protein: CASSPRLAFTGELFF
J gene: TRBJ2-2
D gene: .
V gene: TRBV5-1
clone size: once

CDR3 DNA: TGTGCCAGCACTCTAAGTGGACAGTTCTATGGCTACACCTTC
CDR3 protein: CASTLSGQFYGYTF
J gene: TRBJ1-2
D gene: .
V gene: TRBV28
clone size: .

CDR3 DNA: TGTGCCAGCAGCCCGGACAGGGGCTACGAGCAGTACTTC
CDR3 protein: CASSPDRGYEQYF
J gene: TRBJ2-7
D gene: TRBD1
V gene: TRBV5-4
clone size: once

CDR3 DNA: TGTGCCAGCAGTACTCCGGGACAGGGTTCTTACACCTTC
CDR3 protein: CASSTPGQGSYTF
J gene: TRBJ1-2
D gene: TRBD1
V gene: TRBV6-5
clone size: .

CDR3 DNA: TGTGCCATCAGTGAGACAGGGGTATACGGCTACACCTTC
CDR3 protein: CAISETGVYGYTF
J gene: TRBJ1-2
D gene: TRBD1
V gene: TRBV10-3
clone size: .

CDR3 DNA: TGTGCCAGCAGCCAAGGGCAGGACAGGGGCGATACGCAGTATTTT
CDR3 protein: CASSQGQDRGDTQYF
J gene: TRBJ2-3
D gene: TRBD1
V gene: TRBV4-2
clone size: .

CDR3 DNA: TGTGCCAGCAGCCGGACTAACTCTGGAAACACCATATATTTT
CDR3 protein: CASSRTNSGNTIYF
J gene: TRBJ1-3
D gene: .
V gene: TRBV7-9
clone size: .

CDR3 DNA: TGTGCCAGCACCCCGGGTGTGGTCTACAATGAGCAGTTCTTC
CDR3 protein: CASTPGVVYNEQFF
J gene: TRBJ2-1
D gene: .
V gene: TRBV28
clone size: .

CDR3 DNA: TGTGCCAGCAGCTTAGGGATCGACGGGATTAGCACAGATACGCAGTATTTT
CDR3 protein: CASSLGIDGISTDTQYF
J gene: TRBJ2-3
D gene: .
V gene: TRBV7-9
clone size: .

CDR3 DNA: TGTGCCAGCAGTGTGGAGCCCAACACCGGGGAGCTGTTTTTT
CDR3 protein: CASSVEPNTGELFF
J gene: TRBJ2-2
D gene: .
V gene: TRBV6-4
clone size: .

CDR3 DNA: TGCAGTGCTAGTTTCCTCGATGGCTACACCTTC
CDR3 protein: CSASFLDGYTF
J gene: TRBJ1-2
D gene: .
V gene: TRBV20-1
clone size: .

CDR3 DNA: TGTGCCTGGAGTAAGGGACTGATGAGGGAGCAGTACTTC
CDR3 protein: CAWSKGLMREQYF
J gene: TRBJ2-7
D gene: .
V gene: TRBV30
clone size: .

CDR3 DNA: TGTGCCAGCAGCGTGACTAGCGGGGGGGCGAGAGAGCAGTTCTTC
CDR3 protein: CASSVTSGGAREQFF
J gene: TRBJ2-1
D gene: TRBD2
V gene: TRBV7-2
clone size: .

CDR3 DNA: TGTGCCAGCAGCGCCATGACTAGCGGAGGGGGGGAGCTGTTTTTT
CDR3 protein: CASSAMTSGGGELFF
J gene: TRBJ2-2
D gene: TRBD2
V gene: TRBV9
clone size: .

CDR3 DNA: TGTGCCAGCAGTTACGGCCAAAGGACAGGGGGCAGTCAGCAGTACTTC
CDR3 protein: CASSYGQRTGGSQQYF
J gene: TRBJ2-7
D gene: TRBD1
V gene: TRBV6-6
clone size: .

CDR3 DNA: TGTGCCAGTGACTCGGACAGGGGCTACGAGCAGTACTTC
CDR3 protein: CASDSDRGYEQYF
J gene: TRBJ2-7
D gene: TRBD1
V gene: TRBV6-5
clone size: .

CDR3 DNA: TGTGCCAGTAGTATGAGGACAGGGGGCACTGAAGCTTTCTTT
CDR3 protein: CASSMRTGGTEAFF
J gene: TRBJ1-1
D gene: TRBD1
V gene: TRBV19
clone size: .

CDR3 DNA: TGTGCCTCCCGGGGGGGGCCCACTGAAGCTTTCTTT
CDR3 protein: CASRGGPTEAFF
J gene: TRBJ1-1
D gene: .
V gene: TRBV19
clone size: .

CDR3 DNA: TGTGCCAGCAGTTTGGGTCTAGCGGGAAATGAGCAGTTCTTC
CDR3 protein: CASSLGLAGNEQFF
J gene: TRBJ2-1
D gene: TRBD2
V gene: TRBV28
clone size: .

CDR3 DNA: TGTGCCAGCAGCAGACAGGGGGGATTTGAAAAACTGTTTTTT
CDR3 protein: CASSRQGGFEKLFF
J gene: TRBJ1-4
D gene: TRBD1
V gene: TRBV11-2
clone size: .

CDR3 DNA: TGTGCCAGCAGCTTAGGCACGAGTAACTATGGCTACACCTTC
CDR3 protein: CASSLGTSNYGYTF
J gene: TRBJ1-2
D gene: .
V gene: TRBV13
clone size: .

CDR3 DNA: TGTGCCAGCAGCTTGGGTGGGAATCGGGGAAATTCACCCCTCCACTTT
CDR3 protein: CASSLGGNRGNSPLHF
J gene: TRBJ1-6
D gene: .
V gene: TRBV5-4
clone size: .

CDR3 DNA: TGTGCCAGCAGTGGGCAGTTTAATGAAAAACTGTTTTTT
CDR3 protein: CASSGQFNEKLFF
J gene: TRBJ1-4
D gene: .
V gene: TRBV28
clone size: .

CDR3 DNA: TGTGCCAGCAGCCCAACAACAGGGGGACGAGGCTACACCTTC
CDR3 protein: CASSPTTGGRGYTF
J gene: TRBJ1-2
D gene: TRBD1
V gene: TRBV7-9
clone size: .

CDR3 DNA: TGTGCCTGGAGTGTAGGGCTAGCTGCCTACAATGAGCAGTTCTTC
CDR3 protein: CAWSVGLAAYNEQFF
J gene: TRBJ2-1
D gene: .
V gene: TRBV30
clone size: .

CDR3 DNA: TGCGCCAGCAGCTTAACACAGGGATGGATCACTGAAGCTTTCTTT
CDR3 protein: CASSLTQGWITEAFF
J gene: TRBJ1-1
D gene: .
V gene: TRBV5-1
clone size: few

CDR3 DNA: TGTGCCAGCAGCCAAGATTTGGCGGGGGGGCCGAAGACCCAGTACTTC
CDR3 protein: CASSQDLAGGPKTQYF
J gene: TRBJ2-5
D gene: TRBD2
V gene: TRBV3-1/TRBV3-2
clone size: once

CDR3 DNA: TGCGCCAGCAGCTTGGAGCTTAGAGACAGGGGAACAGATACGCAGTATTTT
CDR3 protein: CASSLELRDRGTDTQYF
J gene: TRBJ2-3
D gene: TRBD1
V gene: TRBV5-1
clone size: once

CDR3 DNA: TGTGCCAGCTCACCACCGTTACAGCTTACTGGAAACACCATATATTTT
CDR3 protein: CASSPPLQLTGNTIYF
J gene: TRBJ1-3
D gene: .
V gene: TRBV18
clone size: .

CDR3 DNA: TGTGCCAGCAGCGAAGAAGTGGGACTAGCGGGACCCACAGATACGCAGTATTTT
CDR3 protein: CASSEEVGLAGPTDTQYF
J gene: TRBJ2-3
D gene: TRBD2
V gene: TRBV3-1/TRBV3-2
clone size: .

CDR3 DNA: TGTGCCAGCAGCCCTGGACAGATAGAGACCCAGTACTTC
CDR3 protein: CASSPGQIETQYF
J gene: TRBJ2-5
D gene: .
V gene: TRBV7-6
clone size: .

CDR3 DNA: TGTGCCATCAGTGAGGACAAGAACTATGGCTACACCTTC
CDR3 protein: CAISEDKNYGYTF
J gene: TRBJ1-2
D gene: .
V gene: TRBV10-3
clone size: .

CDR3 DNA: TGTGCCAGCAGCCAACTAGGACAGGGCTACGAGCAGTACTTC
CDR3 protein: CASSQLGQGYEQYF
J gene: TRBJ2-7
D gene: TRBD1
V gene: TRBV4-2
clone size: .

CDR3 DNA: TGTGCCAGCAGCCAGGGAGGGTGGGAGCAGTACTTC
CDR3 protein: CASSQGGWEQYF
J gene: TRBJ2-7
D gene: TRBD2
V gene: TRBV2
clone size: medium-sized

CDR3 DNA: TGTGCCAGCAGCTTCGGGGGGCTTGTGCAGTACTTC
CDR3 protein: CASSFGGLVQYF
J gene: TRBJ2-7
D gene: .
V gene: TRBV5-6
clone size: .

CDR3 DNA: TGTGCCAGCGCCCGGGGGGTCAGCACAGATACGCAGTATTTT
CDR3 protein: CASARGVSTDTQYF
J gene: TRBJ2-3
D gene: TRBD2
V gene: TRBV6-4
clone size: .

CDR3 DNA: TGCAGCGTTGTGGGACAGGGGGCCGAGAAGACCCAGTACTTC
CDR3 protein: CSVVGQGAEKTQYF
J gene: TRBJ2-5
D gene: TRBD1
V gene: TRBV29-1
clone size: .

CDR3 DNA: TGTGCCAGCAGCCAAGAACGGCAGGGGGGAAAACTGTTTTTT
CDR3 protein: CASSQERQGGKLFF
J gene: TRBJ1-4
D gene: TRBD1
V gene: TRBV3-1/TRBV3-2
clone size: .

CDR3 DNA: TGTGCCAGCAGCCAATCGCGGGACGGGGAGCTGTTTTTT
CDR3 protein: CASSQSRDGELFF
J gene: TRBJ2-2
D gene: .
V gene: TRBV16
clone size: .

CDR3 DNA: TGTGCCAGCTCGCTGCGGGGGTTAAGCTCCTACGAGCAGTACTTC
CDR3 protein: CASSLRGLSSYEQYF
J gene: TRBJ2-7
D gene: TRBD2
V gene: TRBV18
clone size: .

CDR3 DNA: TGTGCCAGCAGCTCAGTGGCTAGCGGGTACTACGAGCAGTACTTC
CDR3 protein: CASSSVASGYYEQYF
J gene: TRBJ2-7
D gene: TRBD2
V gene: TRBV7-2
clone size: many

CDR3 DNA: TGTGCCAGCAGCTGGGACAGGTCCCTCTCCTACGAGCAGTACTTC
CDR3 protein: CASSWDRSLSYEQYF
J gene: TRBJ2-7
D gene: TRBD1
V gene: TRBV5-5
clone size: .

CDR3 DNA: TGTGCCTGGGACATCGCTAGGAGCTCCTATAATTCACCCCTCCACTTT
CDR3 protein: CAWDIARSSYNSPLHF
J gene: TRBJ1-6
D gene: .
V gene: TRBV30
clone size: .